This T cell receptor (beta chain) was obtained from a study of hypomethylating agent response in myelodysplastic syndrome. Study as a whole: Roughly 5 patients were non-responders, while six showed complete response or hematologic improvement.

In regard to this clone: Its antigen remains unidentified.

CDR3 length: 13 residues. Germline assignment: CDR1 SGHNT and CDR2 YYREEE (reference sequence). V gave up 3 bases and J gave up 5 bases; unmatched junction bases: 2. Broader study findings: Responders gained more novel clonotypes; non-responders had more contracted clonotypes after treatment. The MDS versus healthy comparison may be affected by non-age-matched controls. Across all patients and within response groups, hypomethylating treatment left richness, diversity and clonality without significant change.

TCRdb's table, derived via immunoSEQ multiplex PCR, lists solely in-frame clones and lacks some. Of a few thousand clones listed, approximately 77% are singletons. The V and J genes are TRBV5-4 and TRBJ2-5; TRBD1 matches at 9 bases. This specimen was bone marrow, taken before or after starting hypomethylating agent treatment for myelodysplastic syndrome (not recorded which). The receptor comes from a human donor with myelodysplastic syndrome. CDR3 DNA sequence: TGTGCCAGCAGCTACAGGGGGCTGGAGACCCAGTACTTC. Translated, it gives CASSYRGLETQYF.